Listed here are 15 T cell receptor beta chains from one sample, sequenced in a study of technical replicates of blood from four donors. Assay: immunoSEQ multiplex PCR; the TCRdb copy retains only in-frame clones and omits some. The sample carries 65,000 to 75,000 clones, 86% recorded once. The sequenced material came from PBMCs. The receptors were sampled from a human donor in good health. Some clones in this sample may be carry-over from other donors' samples.

The chain has TRBV7-8 and TRBJ2-7; weak D call: TRBD2 (6 bases). V was clipped by 6 bases and J by 5 bases, with 23 bases between them. The CDR3 is 16 residues long. Germline V lookup: CDR1 SGHVS, CDR2 FQNEAQ. CDR3 sequence reads: CASSPGTDWEADEQYF. The CDR3 nucleotides read TGTGCCAGCAGTCCCGGGACCGACTGGGAGGCTGACGAGCAGTACTTC.

This chain links TRBV2 with TRBJ2-1, with D tentatively TRBD2 (5 bases). Germline V gives CDR1 SNHLY, CDR2 FYNNEI. V lost 11 bases and J lost 0, with 14 bases in between. The CDR3 extends over 14 amino acids. In DNA, the CDR3 is TGTGCCTCCGGAGTCGGGAACTCCTACAATGAGCAGTTCTTC. It specifies CASGVGNSYNEQFF.

V usage is TRBV6-5 and J usage is TRBJ1-1, with D uncertain. The CDR3 loop spans 15 amino acids. Germline values: CDR1 MNHEY, CDR2 SVGAGI. The V end was cut by 0 bases, the J end by 2 bases, with 10 bases between. This CDR3 is CASSYSWQANTEAFF. CDR3 DNA: TGTGCCAGCAGTTACTCCTGGCAGGCAAACACTGAAGCTTTCTTT.

The chain employs TRBV13 and TRBJ2-3; 7 bases agree with TRBD2. CDR1 and CDR2 (germline): PRHDT, FYEKMQ (reference sequence). The J segment lost 0 bases and the V segment lost 0 bases, leaving 18 bases of the junction unmatched. The CDR3 totals 21 residues. This CDR3 reads CASSLGGLPTKLATSTDTQYF. DNA for the CDR3: TGTGCCAGCAGCTTAGGGGGACTCCCCACCAAACTAGCGACTAGCACAGATACGCAGTATTTT.

This clone was observed a few times. V is TRBV7-3 and J is TRBJ1-1, with D possibly being TRBD1 (6 bases). In germline, CDR1 is SGHTA, CDR2 FQGTGA. The V end was cut by 4 bases, the J end by 1 base, with 10 bases between. CDR3 length equals 14 residues. CDR3 amino acids: CASSSQGKNTEAFF. The CDR3 DNA sequence: TGTGCCAGCAGCTCGCAGGGGAAGAACACTGAAGCTTTCTTT. Looking up the rest from reference TRBV7-3 and TRBJ1-1 gives the full variable domain: GAGVSQTPSNKVTEKGKYVELRCDPISGHTALYWYRQSLGQGPEFLIYFQGTGAADDSGLPNDRFFAVRPEGSVSTLKIQRTERGDSAVYLCASSSQGKNTEAFFGQGTRLTVV.

The V call is TRBV10-3, the J call TRBJ2-1; the D gene is possibly TRBD1 (5 bases). Trimming removed 6 bases at V and 3 bases at J, with 9 bases between. The germline V gene encodes CDR1 ENHRY and CDR2 SYGVKD. The CDR3 covers 13 residues. CDR3 coding DNA: TGTGCCATCAGCGGCGACAGCTACAATGAGCAGTTCTTC. Protein: CAISGDSYNEQFF.

The genes are TRBV7-6 and TRBJ2-1, with D possibly matching TRBD2 (6 bases). Germline CDR1 SGHVS, CDR2 FNYEAQ. Deletions cut 4 bases from V and 5 bases from J, with 15 bases between. CDR3 size: 15 residues. The DNA of the CDR3 is TGTGCCAGCAGCTCAGAGCCCACTAGCAACAATGAGCAGTTCTTC. Its protein product is CASSSEPTSNNEQFF. Together with reference TRBV7-6 and TRBJ2-1, the CDR3 gives the full variable domain: GAGVSQSPRYKVTKRGQDVALRCDPISGHVSLYWYRQALGQGPEFLTYFNYEAQQDKSGLPNDRFSAERPEGSISTLTIQRTEQRDSAMYRCASSSEPTSNNEQFFGPGTRLTVL.

This clone is medium-sized in the sample. The V and J genes are TRBV28 and TRBJ2-7; D might be TRBD2 (6 bases). In germline, CDR1 is MDHEN, CDR2 SYDVKM. CDR3 length equals 11 residues. With 11 bases removed from V and 2 bases from J, the gap between germline ends came to 10 bases. CDR3 nucleotides: TGTGCCTGGGGGAGGACCTACGAGCAGTACTTC. This encodes CAWGRTYEQYF.

V and J are TRBV2 and TRBJ2-7, with 7 positions matching TRBD2. The CDR3 has 13 amino acids. From germline, CDR1 is SNHLY and CDR2 FYNNEI. With V trimmed by 4 bases and J by 7 bases, 7 bases remained unmatched. This chain's CDR3 is CASSALAAGEQYF. CDR3 DNA sequence: TGTGCCAGCAGTGCTCTAGCGGCTGGTGAGCAGTACTTC. The variable domain in full, completed from reference TRBV2 and TRBJ2-7, reads EPEVTQTPSHQVTQMGQEVILRCVPISNHLYFYWYRQILGQKVEFLVSFYNNEISEKSEIFDDQFSVERPDGSNFTLKIRSTKLEDSAMYFCASSALAAGEQYFGPGTRLTVT.

The chain recombines TRBV7-9 with TRBJ2-2; 10 nucleotides agree with TRBD1. CDR1 is SEHNR and CDR2 is FQNEAQ in the germline V gene (reference sequence). J lost 7 bases, V lost 5 bases, and 7 bases had no gene match. This CDR3 has 15 amino acids. CDR3 bases: TGTGCCAGCAGCCTTGGGACAGGGGCCGGCGGGGAGCTGTTTTTT. Protein sequence: CASSLGTGAGGELFF.

The V call is TRBV5-8, the J call TRBJ2-7; tentative D call: TRBD1 (6 bases). This CDR3 has 15 residues. V lost 4 bases and J lost 5, with 19 bases in between. Germline CDR1 SGHTS, CDR2 YDEGEE. The CDR3 DNA reads TGTGCCAGCAGCAAGAACAGGGTTCTTGGGGACGAGCAGTACTTC. It is translated as CASSKNRVLGDEQYF. Full variable domain (rest looked up from reference TRBV5-8 and TRBJ2-7): EAGVTQSPTHLIKTRGQQATLRCSPISGHTSVYWYQQALGLGLQFLLWYDEGEERNRGNFPPRFSGRQFPNYSSELNVNALELEDSALYLCASSKNRVLGDEQYFGPGTRLTVT.

This sequence joins TRBV7-8 and TRBJ2-5; TRBD1 aligns across 7 bases. CDR3 length: 16 residues. Germline V CDR1 and CDR2: SGHVS, FQNEAQ. Unmatched junction bases numbered 7, after V lost 1 base and J lost 2 bases. CDR3 residues: CASSLGRGSVQETQYF. The CDR3, as DNA: TGTGCCAGCAGCTTAGGCAGGGGGAGTGTACAAGAGACCCAGTACTTC.

The gene calls are TRBV5-1 and TRBJ2-7; 8 bases are shared with TRBD1. The CDR3 covers 15 residues. Germline CDR1 and CDR2: SGHRS and YFSETQ. With 4 bases clipped from V and 3 bases from J, the junction kept 9 bases outside the gene matches. CDR3: CASSDPTGVSYEQYF. CDR3 coding DNA: TGCGCCAGCAGCGACCCGACAGGGGTGAGCTACGAGCAGTACTTC.

The rearrangement joins TRBV23-1 to TRBJ1-4; the match to TRBD1 covers 7 bases. TRBV23-1 is assigned to the ORF class and has an uncertain function. The trim removed 0 bases at V and 7 bases at J, leaving 5 bases unmatched. This CDR3 is built from 15 residues. The chain's CDR3 is CASSQSGGLGEKLFF. Here the CDR3 DNA reads TGCGCCAGCAGTCAATCAGGGGGCTTGGGTGAAAAACTGTTTTTT.

The V gene is TRBV4-1, the J gene TRBJ1-1; 9 bases are a match to TRBD1. This CDR3 spans 18 amino acids. The germline gives CDR1 MGHRA, CDR2 YSYEKL. V trimming: 1 base; J trimming: 5 bases; junction bases outside the gene matches: 14. In nucleotides, the CDR3 is TGCGCCAGCAGCCAAGGAACGCCTTTAGGACAGGGGAATACTGAAGCTTTCTTT. Translating it yields CASSQGTPLGQGNTEAFF.